One and the same sample provided the 32 T cell receptor beta chains below, sequenced in a study of blood T cell repertoires in COVID-19. Method: immunoSEQ multiplex PCR; TCRdb's copy keeps in-frame clones and lacks some. The sample has approximately 230,000 clones; roughly 80% are singletons. The sample taken for sequencing was peripheral blood. The receptors were gathered from a man at least 80 years old with acute or convalescent COVID-19.

CDR3 sequence reads: CASSQGPREGDYGYTF. CDR3 coding DNA: TGTGCCAGCAGCCAAGGGCCGCGGGAGGGCGACTATGGCTACACCTTC. The chain uses TRBV14 and TRBJ1-2, with no clear D. This CDR3 spans 16 amino acids. Trimming shortened V by 1 base and J by 3 bases, and 15 bases separated the two germline ends. The germline V gene encodes CDR1 SGHDN and CDR2 FVKESK.

The chain joins TRBV19 to TRBJ2-7; 8 bases map to TRBD1. The CDR3 loop spans 15 amino acids. V dropped 1 base and J dropped 2; count of bases not matched to a gene: 4. Germline V lookup: CDR1 LNHDA, CDR2 SQIVND (reference sequence). The CDR3 loop is CASSIGGQEPYEQYF. CDR3 bases: TGTGCCAGTAGTATAGGGGGACAGGAACCCTACGAGCAGTACTTC. The full variable domain, its missing parts supplied by reference TRBV19 and TRBJ2-7, is DGGITQSPKYLFRKEGQNVTLSCEQNLNHDAMYWYRQDPGQGLRLIYYSQIVNDFQKGDIAEGYSVSREKKESFPLTVTSAQKNPTAFYLCASSIGGQEPYEQYFGPGTRLTVT.

The V gene is TRBV7-8, the J gene TRBJ2-2; weak D call: TRBD2 (6 bases). The V end lost 4 bases, the J end lost 2 bases, and 14 bases lay between the germline ends. The CDR3 consists of 16 residues. Per germline, CDR1 SGHVS and CDR2 FQNEAQ. This chain's CDR3 is CASSSSGGTNTGELFF. The CDR3 nucleotides read TGTGCCAGCAGCTCCTCTGGCGGGACTAACACCGGGGAGCTGTTTTTT. The variable domain in full, with the rest retrieved from reference TRBV7-8 and TRBJ2-2, is GAGVSQSPRYKVAKRGQDVALRCDPISGHVSLFWYQQALGQGPEFLTYFQNEAQLDKSGLPSDRFFAERPEGSVSTLKIQRTQQEDSAVYLCASSSSGGTNTGELFFGEGSRLTVL.

The chain links TRBV4-2 to TRBJ1-1; a weak D match, TRBD1 (5 bases). The V gene's germline CDR1 is LGHNA and CDR2 YNFKEQ. The CDR3 spans 13 residues. Deletions cut 0 bases from V and 10 bases from J, with 12 bases between. For the CDR3, the DNA is TGTGCCAGCAGCCAAGATTCTTGGCAGGGAGCTTTCTTT. The encoded protein is CASSQDSWQGAFF.

This clone was seen just once. The chain joins TRBV5-1 to TRBJ2-7, with 11 bases fitting TRBD1. Germline trimming cut 3 bases from V and 5 bases from J; bases unmatched to any gene: 13. From germline, CDR1 is SGHRS and CDR2 YFSETQ. There are 17 residues in the CDR3. The CDR3: CASSYYFIGQGAHEQYF. DNA for the CDR3: TGCGCCAGCAGCTATTATTTTATCGGACAGGGGGCCCACGAGCAGTACTTC.

The gene calls are TRBV2 and TRBJ1-6; TRBD1 matches at 8 bases. J gave up 7 bases and V 7 bases, and 9 bases lay outside the gene matches. Germline loops: CDR1 SNHLY, CDR2 FYNNEI. CDR3 length: 15 residues. This CDR3 is CASTPQGTGNSPLHF. CDR3 in DNA: TGTGCCAGCACCCCCCAGGGGACAGGCAATTCACCCCTCCACTTT.

The rearrangement links TRBV7-9 to TRBJ1-2; possible D gene TRBD1, 6 bases. Trimming cost V 4 bases and J 4 bases, with 16 bases left between them. Germline CDR1 and CDR2: SEHNR and FQNEAQ (reference sequence). The CDR3 spans 15 residues. CDR3 residues: CASSSRGGPLYGYTF. The CDR3 DNA reads as TGTGCCAGCAGCTCCCGGGGGGGGCCGCTCTATGGCTACACCTTC.

The CDR3, as DNA: TGTGCCTGGAGTTCCGGGACTGTTATGTACAATGAGCAGTTCTTC. Translation: CAWSSGTVMYNEQFF. The chain joins TRBV30 to TRBJ2-1; D may be TRBD2 (6 bases). Trimming left V 2 bases short and J 4 bases short, with 15 bases between. Germline V gene lookup returns CDR1 GTSNPN and CDR2 SVGIG (reference sequence). The CDR3 sequence is 15 residues long.

CDR3 bases: TGTGCCACCAGTGACCGAGGACTAGCGGACAATGAGCAGTTCTTC. Protein: CATSDRGLADNEQFF. The genes are TRBV24-1 and TRBJ2-1, with TRBD2 identical over 10 bases. V lost 4 bases to trimming and J lost 5 bases; unmatched junction nucleotides: 4. This CDR3 has 15 amino acids. Germline V gives CDR1 KGHDR, CDR2 SFDVKD.

The chain links TRBV5-4 to TRBJ2-1; 8 bases align to TRBD2. The CDR3 is 15 amino acids. The ends lost 3 bases at V and 8 bases at J; junction bases unmatched: 10. Germline-derived CDR1 and CDR2 are SGHNT and YYREEE (reference sequence). The CDR3 region has the DNA TGTGCCAGCAGCTCCGGGACTAGACTGGGGTATGAGCAGTTCTTC. Translating gives CASSSGTRLGYEQFF.

This clone was seen a handful of times. The rearrangement links TRBV24-1 to TRBJ1-1; D gene unclear. This CDR3 region has 12 residues. CDR1 and CDR2 (germline): KGHDR, SFDVKD. The V gene lost 4 bases and the J gene lost 5 bases, with 7 bases spanning the gap. As DNA, the CDR3 is TGTGCCACCAGTGACCCCCATACTGAAGCTTTCTTT. This encodes CATSDPHTEAFF.

The gene calls are TRBV5-1 and TRBJ2-7; 9 bases line up with TRBD1. The CDR3 is 13 residues long. Germline V gene sequence: CDR1 SGHRS, CDR2 YFSETQ. Trimming cost V 4 bases and J 7 bases; bases outside gene matches: 6. CDR3 loop: CASSPDRGREQYF. The CDR3 DNA is TGCGCCAGCAGCCCAGACAGGGGGAGGGAGCAGTACTTC. Full variable domain (missing parts from reference TRBV5-1 and TRBJ2-7): KAGVTQTPRYLIKTRGQQVTLSCSPISGHRSVSWYQQTPGQGLQFLFEYFSETQRNKGNFPGRFSGRQFSNSRSEMNVSTLELGDSALYLCASSPDRGREQYFGPGTRLTVT.

This clone was counted a few times. The V gene is TRBV11-2, the J gene TRBJ2-3, with 11 bases aligning to TRBD2. The CDR3 runs 19 residues. The junction had 12 bases not matched to a gene; V was cut back by 4 bases and J by 0 bases. The germline V gene has CDR1 SGHAT and CDR2 FQNNGV. CDR3 loop: CASSSLFSGRAMSTDTQYF. The CDR3 nucleotides read TGTGCCAGCAGCTCCCTTTTTAGCGGGAGGGCCATGAGCACAGATACGCAGTATTTT.

This clone was counted a single time. The V gene is TRBV2, the J gene TRBJ1-2; the match to TRBD1 covers 12 bases. The V segment lost 5 bases and the J segment 0 bases; nucleotides outside the gene matches: 4. Germline V lookup: CDR1 SNHLY, CDR2 FYNNEI. This CDR3 has 16 amino acids. CDR3 in amino acids: CASSLGQGASNYGYTF. The CDR3 region has the DNA TGTGCCAGCAGTTTGGGACAGGGGGCTTCTAACTATGGCTACACCTTC.

With respect to this clone: The same CDR3 can be traced to other DNA sequences in this sample. The gene calls are TRBV3-1 (or the pseudogene TRBV3-2) and TRBJ1-5; maybe TRBD1 (6 bases). The germline gives CDR1 LGHDT, CDR2 YNNKEL (reference sequence). The CDR3 is 14 amino acids. V gave up 1 base and J gave up 2 bases, with 6 bases separating them. Here the CDR3 DNA reads TGTGCCAGCAGCCAAGGGACAGGCAATCAGCCCCAGCATTTT. Translation: CASSQGTGNQPQHF.

This chain connects TRBV30 to TRBJ1-5; D perhaps matches TRBD1 (5 bases). The CDR3 extends over 14 amino acids. CDR1 GTSNPN and CDR2 SVGIG come from the germline V gene (reference sequence). V was clipped by 0 bases and J by 5 bases, with 11 bases between them. The CDR3, as DNA: TGTGCCTGGAGTGTACGCGGGGGGTATCAGCCCCAGCATTTT. This codes for CAWSVRGGYQPQHF.

The V and J genes are TRBV7-5 and TRBJ2-1; the table assigns TRBD1, which was not confirmed against the DNA. TRBV7-5 is a recognized pseudogene. This CDR3 spans 14 amino acids. The CDR3: CARSQIRGFDEQFF. The DNA of the CDR3 is TGTGCCAGAAGCCAAATTAGGGGATTCGATGAGCAGTTCTTC.

This clone appeared a single time. The rearrangement uses TRBV30 and TRBJ2-1; 10 nucleotides line up with TRBD1. Looked up from germline, CDR1 is GTSNPN and CDR2 is SVGIG (reference sequence). The CDR3 sequence is 15 residues long. After removal of 4 bases from V and 2 bases from J, the junction contained 5 bases not matched to a gene. CDR3 sequence reads: CAWTTGTGAYNEQFF. CDR3 nucleotides: TGTGCCTGGACTACCGGGACAGGGGCCTACAATGAGCAGTTCTTC.

This clone was detected only once. The sample contains more than one DNA sequence encoding this CDR3. The V gene is TRBV6-5, the J gene TRBJ2-7, with 7 bases that match TRBD1. Looked up from germline, CDR1 is MNHEY and CDR2 is SVGAGI. Germline trimming cut 4 bases from V and 2 bases from J; bases unmatched to any gene: 5. The CDR3 has 14 amino acids. This CDR3 reads CASSLTGATYEQYF. In DNA form, the CDR3 reads TGTGCCAGCAGTTTAACAGGGGCTACCTACGAGCAGTACTTC.

This clone showed up just a few times. The chain couples TRBV18 to TRBJ2-7; 7 bases match TRBD1. V dropped 5 bases and J dropped 1; count of bases not matched to a gene: 11. Germline CDR1 KGHSH, CDR2 LQKENI. This CDR3 has 16 amino acids. CDR3 in DNA: TGTGCCAGCTCAAATGGGATACAGGGGCGGTCCTACGAGCAGTACTTC. The encoded protein is CASSNGIQGRSYEQYF.

This rearrangement joins TRBV19 to TRBJ1-3, with 8 bases lining up with TRBD1. Germline V gene sequence: CDR1 LNHDA, CDR2 SQIVND (reference sequence). The junction had 7 bases not matched to a gene; V was cut back by 2 bases and J by 4 bases. There are 16 residues in the CDR3. CDR3 loop: CASSIQGRGPGNTIYF. CDR3 DNA: TGTGCCAGTAGTATACAGGGCAGGGGGCCGGGAAACACCATATATTTT.

This rearrangement joins TRBV19 to TRBJ1-5, with a weak D call TRBD1 (5 bases). The CDR3 runs 15 residues. The germline CDR1 and CDR2 sequences are LNHDA and SQIVND (reference sequence). V dropped 5 bases and J dropped 6 bases, with 17 bases sitting between them. In DNA, the CDR3 is TGTGCCAGTAGTCACGGGGGAGGAGGATCTCAGCCCCAGCATTTT. It encodes CASSHGGGGSQPQHF.

J is TRBJ2-7 and V is TRBV3-1 (or the pseudogene TRBV3-2); D unclear. Germline V gives CDR1 LGHDT, CDR2 YNNKEL (reference sequence). Trimming removed 4 bases from V and 0 bases from J, with 4 bases in between. The CDR3 contains 12 residues. CDR3 DNA: TGTGCCAGCAGCCTTAGCTCCTACGAGCAGTACTTC. This sequence encodes CASSLSSYEQYF.

On this clone itself: In the same sample, other DNA sequences code for this CDR3. The V and J genes are TRBV27 and TRBJ1-5; D uncertain. Trimming cost V 4 bases and J 0 bases, with 7 bases left between them. The CDR3 has 14 amino acids. The germline gives CDR1 MNHEY, CDR2 SMNVEV (reference sequence). CDR3 protein: CASSSPYSNQPQHF. CDR3 DNA: TGTGCCAGCAGTTCCCCTTATAGCAATCAGCCCCAGCATTTT.

This chain uses TRBV18 with TRBJ1-2, with a possible D match to TRBD1 (5 bases). Trimming took off 6 bases at V and 4 bases at J, with 21 bases between the two ends. The CDR3 has 16 amino acids. Germline values: CDR1 KGHSH, CDR2 LQKENI. In DNA form, the CDR3 reads TGTGCCAGCTCCCGGGGGGGAGGTCCCGGAGGCTATGGCTACACCTTC. This encodes CASSRGGGPGGYGYTF.

CDR3 protein: CASSVEGLDYYNEQFF. The CDR3 bases are TGTGCCAGCAGCGTAGAAGGTTTGGACTACTACAATGAGCAGTTCTTC. V usage is TRBV9 and J usage is TRBJ2-1; weak D call: TRBD2 (6 bases). Between the trimmed V and J ends, which lost 0 bases and 3 bases, there was a span of 13 bases. This CDR3 region has 16 residues. The germline V gene has CDR1 SGDLS and CDR2 YYNGEE.

This chain connects TRBV9 to TRBJ2-5, with 8 positions matching TRBD2. The CDR3 contains 18 residues. Germline trimming cut 0 bases from V and 1 base from J; bases unmatched to any gene: 11. CDR1 and CDR2 from the germline V gene are SGDLS and YYNGEE. This chain's CDR3 is CASSVAGGGRPLQETQYF. CDR3 in DNA: TGTGCCAGCAGCGTAGCCGGAGGCGGGAGGCCCCTCCAAGAGACCCAGTACTTC.

The chain recombines TRBV20-1 with TRBJ2-1; no definite D call. CDR1 and CDR2 (germline): DFQATT, SNEGSKA (reference sequence). V was pared by 3 bases and J by 2 bases, with 14 bases between. The CDR3 runs to 15 residues. CDR3 protein: CSASSLEPPYNEQFF. In DNA, the CDR3 is TGCAGTGCTAGTTCCCTAGAGCCCCCCTACAATGAGCAGTTCTTC.

Of note for this clone: The sample holds other DNA sequences that translate to the same CDR3. The chain recombines TRBV7-2 with TRBJ2-1; 10 bases line up with TRBD2. The trim removed 5 bases at V and 4 bases at J, leaving 8 bases unmatched. Germline loops: CDR1 SGHTA, CDR2 FQGNSA. This CDR3 is 16 amino acids long. The CDR3 loop is CASSLGLAERYNEQFF. DNA of the CDR3: TGTGCCAGCAGCCTCGGACTAGCGGAACGATACAATGAGCAGTTCTTC.

The V and J genes are TRBV7-2 and TRBJ2-7; the match to TRBD1 covers 9 bases. V shed 3 bases, J shed 5 bases, and the junction held 11 bases outside the gene matches. CDR1 and CDR2 from the germline V gene are SGHTA and FQGNSA. The CDR3 consists of 16 residues. The CDR3 DNA follows: TGTGCCAGCAGCTTGGGGACCGGGACAGGGTTCGACGAGCAGTACTTC. This sequence encodes CASSLGTGTGFDEQYF.

The genes are TRBV6-6 and TRBJ1-2; TRBD1 aligns across 9 bases. The trim removed 5 bases at V and 4 bases at J, leaving 8 bases unmatched. The germline V gene encodes CDR1 MNHNY and CDR2 SVGAGI (reference sequence). The CDR3 has 15 residues. The CDR3 spells CASSARTGQGYGYTF. Here the CDR3 DNA reads TGTGCCAGCAGTGCCCGGACGGGACAGGGCTATGGCTACACCTTC.

The chain uses TRBV6-6 and TRBJ1-5; no firm D call. This CDR3 is built from 15 residues. Germline CDR1 MNHNY, CDR2 SVGAGI (reference sequence). Between the trimmed V and J ends, which lost 7 bases and 4 bases, there was a span of 17 bases. CDR3 sequence: CASTRTGRQNQPQHF. For the CDR3, the DNA is TGTGCCAGCACCAGGACCGGGAGGCAAAATCAGCCCCAGCATTTT.